These T cell receptor beta chains were read from a single sample in a study of HIV-infected patients and healthy controls. TCRdb itself ran the 5' RACE reads through MiXCR, one entry per CDR3 protein. The sample has 19,000 or so distinct CDR3 sequences, 8.5% seen once. The specimen comprised blood, sampled during antiretroviral therapy. The receptor source for this set is an adult with HIV infection. Both conserved end residues are part of each CDR3. Each record gives: J gene, CDR3 length, V gene, clone size, D gene, CDR3 DNA, CDR3 protein. The D gene is left open where the match is weak. The size of a clone is reported for some rows only, either as once, few or many, or as a class for expanded clones.

j_call: TRBJ1-6
cdr3_length: 15
v_call: TRBV27
clone_size: many
d_call: .
cdr3_nt: TGTGCCAGCAGTCCTCGGAACCCTCGCGAGTCACCCCTCCACTTT
cdr3_aa: CASSPRNPRESPLHF

j_call: TRBJ1-5
cdr3_length: 14
v_call: TRBV24-1
clone_size: many
d_call: .
cdr3_nt: TGTGCCACCAGTGATCAGGACAGCGCCAGGCCCCAGCATTTT
cdr3_aa: CATSDQDSARPQHF

j_call: TRBJ1-1
cdr3_length: 12
v_call: TRBV12-3/TRBV12-4
clone_size: many
d_call: TRBD1
cdr3_nt: TGTGCCAGCAGAGGGACAGCGCCTGAAGCTTTCTTT
cdr3_aa: CASRGTAPEAFF

j_call: TRBJ2-7
cdr3_length: 15
v_call: TRBV6-6
clone_size: many
d_call: TRBD2
cdr3_nt: TGTGCCAGCATGACTGTAAGTAGCGGGATGGACGAGCAGTACTTC
cdr3_aa: CASMTVSSGMDEQYF

j_call: TRBJ2-7
cdr3_length: 15
v_call: TRBV6-5
clone_size: .
d_call: TRBD2
cdr3_nt: TGTGCCAGCAGTTATGGGAGCGGGAGCTCCTACGAGCAGTACTTC
cdr3_aa: CASSYGSGSSYEQYF

j_call: TRBJ2-1
cdr3_length: 15
v_call: TRBV4-1
clone_size: many
d_call: .
cdr3_nt: TGCGCCAGCAGCCAAGGGGGAGGCCCCTACAATGAGCAGTTCTTC
cdr3_aa: CASSQGGGPYNEQFF

j_call: TRBJ1-5
cdr3_length: 14
v_call: TRBV2
clone_size: many
d_call: TRBD1
cdr3_nt: TGTGCCAGCAGGGGGGGACAGGCCCCAACACCCCAGCATTTT
cdr3_aa: CASRGGQAPTPQHF

j_call: TRBJ2-7
cdr3_length: 14
v_call: TRBV19
clone_size: many
d_call: TRBD2
cdr3_nt: TGTGCCAGTAGTATTGGTAGCGGGGCCTACGAGCAGTACTTC
cdr3_aa: CASSIGSGAYEQYF

j_call: TRBJ2-7
cdr3_length: 16
v_call: TRBV12-3/TRBV12-4
clone_size: many
d_call: TRBD1
cdr3_nt: TGTGCCAGCAGTCCCGGACAGGGGTTGAGCTCCTACGAGCAGTACTTC
cdr3_aa: CASSPGQGLSSYEQYF

j_call: TRBJ1-1
cdr3_length: 14
v_call: TRBV19
clone_size: many
d_call: .
cdr3_nt: TGTGCCAGTAAGACGGCACCGAAGGACACTGAAGCTTTCTTT
cdr3_aa: CASKTAPKDTEAFF

j_call: TRBJ2-2
cdr3_length: 17
v_call: TRBV11-3
clone_size: many
d_call: TRBD2
cdr3_nt: TGTGCCAGCAGCTCGGGACTAGCGGGGGTGAACACCGGGGAGCTGTTTTTT
cdr3_aa: CASSSGLAGVNTGELFF

j_call: TRBJ1-1
cdr3_length: 11
v_call: TRBV7-3
clone_size: many
d_call: TRBD1
cdr3_nt: TGTGCCGGACAGGTGAACACTGAAGCTTTCTTT
cdr3_aa: CAGQVNTEAFF

j_call: TRBJ1-1
cdr3_length: 12
v_call: TRBV6-1
clone_size: many
d_call: .
cdr3_nt: TGTGCCAGCATGGGGAGGGGGACTGAAGCTTTCTTT
cdr3_aa: CASMGRGTEAFF

j_call: TRBJ2-2
cdr3_length: 15
v_call: TRBV12-3/TRBV12-4
clone_size: many
d_call: .
cdr3_nt: TGTGCCATCCGCCTAGGCGGGAAGAACACCGGGGAGCTGTTTTTT
cdr3_aa: CAIRLGGKNTGELFF

j_call: TRBJ1-6
cdr3_length: 15
v_call: TRBV11-3
clone_size: many
d_call: .
cdr3_nt: TGTGCCAGCAGCCGATCCGGGACGGCTGATTCACCCCTCCACTTT
cdr3_aa: CASSRSGTADSPLHF

j_call: TRBJ1-1
cdr3_length: 13
v_call: TRBV11-1
clone_size: many
d_call: .
cdr3_nt: TGTGCCAGCAGCCCGTGGGCTACCACTGAAGCTTTCTTT
cdr3_aa: CASSPWATTEAFF

j_call: TRBJ2-5
cdr3_length: 15
v_call: TRBV29-1
clone_size: many
d_call: .
cdr3_nt: TGCAGCGTTACTTTCCCGGACTTGCCTCAAGAGACCCAGTACTTC
cdr3_aa: CSVTFPDLPQETQYF

j_call: TRBJ2-1
cdr3_length: 12
v_call: TRBV9
clone_size: .
d_call: .
cdr3_nt: TGTGCCAGCAGCCCGACACACAATGAGCAGTTCTTC
cdr3_aa: CASSPTHNEQFF

j_call: TRBJ2-5
cdr3_length: 17
v_call: TRBV6-6
clone_size: .
d_call: TRBD1
cdr3_nt: TGTGCCAGCAGCCTTGCTTCCGGGACAGCATCGAAAGAGACCCAGTACTTC
cdr3_aa: CASSLASGTASKETQYF

j_call: TRBJ1-1
cdr3_length: 16
v_call: TRBV13
clone_size: .
d_call: TRBD1
cdr3_nt: TGTGCCAGCAGCGTGAGGGGGCTAACAGGGAACACTGAAGCTTTCTTT
cdr3_aa: CASSVRGLTGNTEAFF

j_call: TRBJ1-5
cdr3_length: 17
v_call: TRBV18
clone_size: many
d_call: TRBD1
cdr3_nt: TGTGCCAGCTCACCCTACAGGGGGCGCGGGGGCAATCAGCCCCAGCATTTT
cdr3_aa: CASSPYRGRGGNQPQHF

j_call: TRBJ1-1
cdr3_length: 15
v_call: TRBV6-5
clone_size: many
d_call: .
cdr3_nt: TGTGCCAGCAGTTACTCGAGTCAGAGTGGGACTGAAGCTTTCTTT
cdr3_aa: CASSYSSQSGTEAFF

j_call: TRBJ2-5
cdr3_length: 14
v_call: TRBV5-6
clone_size: many
d_call: TRBD1
cdr3_nt: TGTGCCAGCAGTCGACAGGGGGCAAGGGAGACCCAGTACTTC
cdr3_aa: CASSRQGARETQYF

j_call: TRBJ2-7
cdr3_length: 13
v_call: TRBV27
clone_size: many
d_call: .
cdr3_nt: TGTGCCAGCAGTTTTGGGGGGAACCACGAGCAGTACTTC
cdr3_aa: CASSFGGNHEQYF

j_call: TRBJ2-5
cdr3_length: 18
v_call: TRBV9
clone_size: many
d_call: TRBD2
cdr3_nt: TGTGCCAGCAGCGTAGGGGAACCGGGACTAGCGGAACAAGAGACCCAGTACTTC
cdr3_aa: CASSVGEPGLAEQETQYF

j_call: TRBJ2-1
cdr3_length: 15
v_call: TRBV9
clone_size: many
d_call: .
cdr3_nt: TGTGCCAGCAGCCTCCGTTTGGCGCCGAACAATGAGCAGTTCTTC
cdr3_aa: CASSLRLAPNNEQFF

j_call: TRBJ1-5
cdr3_length: 16
v_call: TRBV9
clone_size: many
d_call: .
cdr3_nt: TGTGCCAGCAGCGTACCGTTGACGGGGAGGGATCAGCCCCAGCATTTT
cdr3_aa: CASSVPLTGRDQPQHF

j_call: TRBJ2-1
cdr3_length: 16
v_call: TRBV5-6
clone_size: many
d_call: .
cdr3_nt: TGTGCCAGCAGCCCGACGGTCGGAAGCTCCTACAATGAGCAGTTCTTC
cdr3_aa: CASSPTVGSSYNEQFF

j_call: TRBJ2-1
cdr3_length: 14
v_call: TRBV29-1
clone_size: many
d_call: .
cdr3_nt: TGCAGCGTTGGTTTCCCGAGCTCCTACAATGAGCAGTTCTTC
cdr3_aa: CSVGFPSSYNEQFF

j_call: TRBJ2-5
cdr3_length: 14
v_call: TRBV19
clone_size: many
d_call: TRBD1
cdr3_nt: TGTGCCAGTAGTACCCGGGACAGCCAAGAGACCCAGTACTTC
cdr3_aa: CASSTRDSQETQYF

j_call: TRBJ1-5
cdr3_length: 18
v_call: TRBV19
clone_size: many
d_call: TRBD1
cdr3_nt: TGTGCCAGTAGTATAGGATTTTTGAGGGACAGGGGTGATCAGCCCCAGCATTTT
cdr3_aa: CASSIGFLRDRGDQPQHF

j_call: TRBJ2-5
cdr3_length: 12
v_call: TRBV27
clone_size: many
d_call: .
cdr3_nt: TGTGCCAGCAGTTCCCCTAATCAGGGCCAGTACTTC
cdr3_aa: CASSSPNQGQYF

j_call: TRBJ2-7
cdr3_length: 14
v_call: TRBV10-3
clone_size: few
d_call: .
cdr3_nt: TGTGCCATCAGCTCGGGGCCCGGGGGCTACGAGCAGTACTTC
cdr3_aa: CAISSGPGGYEQYF

j_call: TRBJ1-1
cdr3_length: 17
v_call: TRBV5-5
clone_size: many
d_call: .
cdr3_nt: TGTGCCAGCACCTTTAACCTGGGACAAATAATGAACACTGAAGCTTTCTTT
cdr3_aa: CASTFNLGQIMNTEAFF

j_call: TRBJ1-1
cdr3_length: 14
v_call: TRBV7-6
clone_size: many
d_call: .
cdr3_nt: TGTGCCAGCAGAGCGACAGCGTGGGGCACTGAAGCTTTCTTT
cdr3_aa: CASRATAWGTEAFF

j_call: TRBJ2-3
cdr3_length: 16
v_call: TRBV27
clone_size: .
d_call: .
cdr3_nt: TGTGCCAGCAGTTTAGAGCGGACCCTGGGCACAGATACGCAGTATTTT
cdr3_aa: CASSLERTLGTDTQYF

j_call: TRBJ1-4
cdr3_length: 18
v_call: TRBV14
clone_size: many
d_call: TRBD1
cdr3_nt: TGTGCCAGCAGCCAAGTCGCGGGACAGGGTCTTCCTTCTGAAAAACTGTTTTTT
cdr3_aa: CASSQVAGQGLPSEKLFF

j_call: TRBJ2-5
cdr3_length: 15
v_call: TRBV2
clone_size: large
d_call: TRBD1
cdr3_nt: TGTGCCAGCATTCGCTCCAGGGGGCCAGAAGAGACCCAGTACTTC
cdr3_aa: CASIRSRGPEETQYF

j_call: TRBJ1-5
cdr3_length: 13
v_call: TRBV6-5
clone_size: many
d_call: .
cdr3_nt: TGTGCCAGCAGTTACACCCGGGATCAGCCCCAGCATTTT
cdr3_aa: CASSYTRDQPQHF

j_call: TRBJ1-1
cdr3_length: 14
v_call: TRBV6-2/TRBV6-3
clone_size: .
d_call: TRBD1
cdr3_nt: TGTGCCACAAGGACAGGGCTATTGAACACTGAAGCTTTCTTT
cdr3_aa: CATRTGLLNTEAFF

j_call: TRBJ2-3
cdr3_length: 13
v_call: TRBV20-1
clone_size: many
d_call: .
cdr3_nt: TGCAGTGCTAGCGGGGGCCCCAAAGATACGCAGTATTTT
cdr3_aa: CSASGGPKDTQYF

j_call: TRBJ1-2
cdr3_length: 14
v_call: TRBV29-1
clone_size: many
d_call: .
cdr3_nt: TGCAGCGTTGAAACGGGTTCCCGAATGAGTGGCTACACCTTC
cdr3_aa: CSVETGSRMSGYTF

j_call: TRBJ1-2
cdr3_length: 14
v_call: TRBV29-1
clone_size: many
d_call: .
cdr3_nt: TGCAGCGTTGATGGCTCCTGGGAACTCTATGGCTACACCTTC
cdr3_aa: CSVDGSWELYGYTF

j_call: TRBJ1-1
cdr3_length: 13
v_call: TRBV9
clone_size: few
d_call: .
cdr3_nt: TGTGCCAGCAGCGTAGAATGGAACACTGAAGCTTTCTTT
cdr3_aa: CASSVEWNTEAFF

j_call: TRBJ1-4
cdr3_length: 11
v_call: TRBV25-1
clone_size: .
d_call: .
cdr3_nt: TGTGCCAGCAGTGAGCGTGAAAAACTGTTTTTT
cdr3_aa: CASSEREKLFF

j_call: TRBJ1-5
cdr3_length: 16
v_call: TRBV7-8
clone_size: few
d_call: TRBD1
cdr3_nt: TGTGCCAGCAGCCATTCCAGGGGGCCGGGGTTTCAGCCCCAGCATTTT
cdr3_aa: CASSHSRGPGFQPQHF

j_call: TRBJ1-3
cdr3_length: 15
v_call: TRBV19
clone_size: many
d_call: TRBD1
cdr3_nt: TGTGCCAGTAGCGATGACAGGGTCGCTGGAAACACCATATATTTT
cdr3_aa: CASSDDRVAGNTIYF

j_call: TRBJ2-7
cdr3_length: 13
v_call: TRBV27
clone_size: many
d_call: TRBD1
cdr3_nt: TGTGCCAGCAGTTTAGAAGGGGGCGACGAGCAGTACTTC
cdr3_aa: CASSLEGGDEQYF

j_call: TRBJ2-4
cdr3_length: 13
v_call: TRBV10-3
clone_size: many
d_call: .
cdr3_nt: TGTGCCATCAGTGACTCGCCTAAAAACATTCAGTACTTC
cdr3_aa: CAISDSPKNIQYF

j_call: TRBJ1-1
cdr3_length: 13
v_call: TRBV2
clone_size: many
d_call: .
cdr3_nt: TGTGCCAGCACCGGACAAGGGGCATCTGAAGCTTTCTTT
cdr3_aa: CASTGQGASEAFF

j_call: TRBJ1-3
cdr3_length: 15
v_call: TRBV7-2
clone_size: .
d_call: .
cdr3_nt: TGTGCCAGCAGCCTGCTCCCGAGCTCTGGAAACACCATATATTTT
cdr3_aa: CASSLLPSSGNTIYF

j_call: TRBJ1-4
cdr3_length: 14
v_call: TRBV7-6
clone_size: many
d_call: .
cdr3_nt: TGTGCCAGCAGCTTAGCGGGGAATCTTGAAAAACTGTTTTTT
cdr3_aa: CASSLAGNLEKLFF

j_call: TRBJ2-7
cdr3_length: 16
v_call: TRBV7-9
clone_size: .
d_call: .
cdr3_nt: TGTGCCAGCAGCTTAGATGCAGGGACGGGCTCCTACGAGCAGTACTTC
cdr3_aa: CASSLDAGTGSYEQYF

j_call: TRBJ2-3
cdr3_length: 14
v_call: TRBV10-3
clone_size: many
d_call: .
cdr3_nt: TGTGCCACAACCCCCGGACGGGGGACAGATACGCAGTATTTT
cdr3_aa: CATTPGRGTDTQYF